These T cell receptor beta chains were read from a single sample in a study of T cell responses to AZD1222 COVID-19 vaccine. Assay used: immunoSEQ multiplex PCR; TCRdb lists only in-frame clones, some missing. The sample includes about 79,000 clones, approximately 80% of them seen just once. The sample here was peripheral blood, taken on day 0 of AZD1222 vaccination. These TCRs come from an adult in good health. Each CDR3 is given with its conserved first and last residue. Fields, in order: clone size, V gene, D gene, J gene, CDR3 DNA, CDR3 protein. The D gene is left open where the match is weak. Rows may omit the clone size; those that give it use once, few, many or a size class.

clone size: -; V gene: TRBV20-1; D gene: TRBD1; J gene: TRBJ1-2; CDR3 DNA: TGCAGTGCTAGTACATCTGGACAGGGCACCCTGGGCTACACCTTC; CDR3 protein: CSASTSGQGTLGYTF
clone size: once; V gene: TRBV19; D gene: TRBD1; J gene: TRBJ1-3; CDR3 DNA: TGTGCCAGTAGTGGAGGGACAGCGGGCTCTGGAAACACCATATATTTT; CDR3 protein: CASSGGTAGSGNTIYF
clone size: -; V gene: TRBV3-1/TRBV3-2; D gene: TRBD2; J gene: TRBJ2-3; CDR3 DNA: TGTGCCAGCAGCCAAGAGGGTCTAGCGGGGGGGGGCACAGATACGCAGTATTTT; CDR3 protein: CASSQEGLAGGGTDTQYF
clone size: -; V gene: TRBV5-4; D gene: TRBD2; J gene: TRBJ2-7; CDR3 DNA: TGTGCCAGCAGCTTGGGGACTAGCGGGGGGGCCAGCTACGAGCAGTACTTC; CDR3 protein: CASSLGTSGGASYEQYF
clone size: once; V gene: TRBV6-5; D gene: -; J gene: TRBJ1-1; CDR3 DNA: TGTGCCAGCAGTAAAAGCACGCAGACTGAAGCTTTCTTT; CDR3 protein: CASSKSTQTEAFF
clone size: -; V gene: TRBV20-1; D gene: -; J gene: TRBJ2-7; CDR3 DNA: TGCAGTGCTAGGGATGCATACGAGCAGTACTTC; CDR3 protein: CSARDAYEQYF
clone size: -; V gene: TRBV10-2; D gene: TRBD1; J gene: TRBJ2-1; CDR3 DNA: TGCGCCAGCGGAACAGGGGTTAGCAATGAGCAGTTCTTC; CDR3 protein: CASGTGVSNEQFF
clone size: -; V gene: TRBV7-2; D gene: TRBD2; J gene: TRBJ2-1; CDR3 DNA: TGTGCCAGCAGCTTGAGGGGAGCGGGAGAAACTGGGTACAATGAGCAGTTCTTC; CDR3 protein: CASSLRGAGETGYNEQFF
clone size: -; V gene: TRBV11-2; D gene: TRBD1; J gene: TRBJ1-6; CDR3 DNA: TGTGCCAGCAGGGGACAGGGGGGAAATTCACCCCTCCACTTT; CDR3 protein: CASRGQGGNSPLHF
clone size: -; V gene: TRBV3-1/TRBV3-2; D gene: TRBD1; J gene: TRBJ2-3; CDR3 DNA: TGTGCCAGCAGCGGGACAGCTAGCACAGATACGCAGTATTTT; CDR3 protein: CASSGTASTDTQYF
clone size: -; V gene: TRBV7-6; D gene: -; J gene: TRBJ1-1; CDR3 DNA: TGTGCCAGCAGTCCCGATGCAGGGCCTAATACTGAAGCTTTCTTT; CDR3 protein: CASSPDAGPNTEAFF
clone size: -; V gene: TRBV6-5; D gene: TRBD1; J gene: TRBJ2-7; CDR3 DNA: TGTGCCAGCAGTCCCGGGACAGGGAGGTACGAGCAGTACTTC; CDR3 protein: CASSPGTGRYEQYF
clone size: -; V gene: TRBV11-2; D gene: -; J gene: TRBJ2-5; CDR3 DNA: TGTGCCAGCAGCTTAGCCCTCACTGGTCCCACAGGGAAAGAGACCCAGTACTTC; CDR3 protein: CASSLALTGPTGKETQYF
clone size: -; V gene: TRBV5-1; D gene: -; J gene: TRBJ2-1; CDR3 DNA: TGCGCCAGCAGCCAAGGGCCGCCGCCCTACAATGAGCAGTTCTTC; CDR3 protein: CASSQGPPPYNEQFF
clone size: -; V gene: TRBV5-1; D gene: -; J gene: TRBJ1-5; CDR3 DNA: TGCGCCAGCAGCTTGGGTTTGGAGGCGAATCAGCCCCAGCATTTT; CDR3 protein: CASSLGLEANQPQHF
clone size: -; V gene: TRBV28; D gene: -; J gene: TRBJ2-1; CDR3 DNA: TGTGCCAGCAGTTTTCTAGTAGGGGGCTCCTACAATGAGCAGTTCTTC; CDR3 protein: CASSFLVGGSYNEQFF
clone size: many; V gene: TRBV2; D gene: -; J gene: TRBJ1-2; CDR3 DNA: TGTGCCAGAGCCCCGGGGATGGGCCCTTACACCTTC; CDR3 protein: CARAPGMGPYTF
clone size: -; V gene: TRBV9; D gene: -; J gene: TRBJ2-2; CDR3 DNA: TGTGCCAGCAGCCAACTTGGGGAGCTGTTTTTT; CDR3 protein: CASSQLGELFF
clone size: -; V gene: TRBV11-2; D gene: -; J gene: TRBJ1-1; CDR3 DNA: TGTGCCAGCAGCTTATTCCGGAACACTGAAGCTTTCTTT; CDR3 protein: CASSLFRNTEAFF
clone size: -; V gene: TRBV6-5; D gene: -; J gene: TRBJ2-7; CDR3 DNA: TGTGCCAGCAGTCGAACGGCAGGTGGCTACGAGCAGTACTTC; CDR3 protein: CASSRTAGGYEQYF
clone size: -; V gene: TRBV3-1/TRBV3-2; D gene: -; J gene: TRBJ1-2; CDR3 DNA: TGTGCCAGCAGCCAATCCGAGCGTGGAAACTATGGCTACACCTTC; CDR3 protein: CASSQSERGNYGYTF
clone size: -; V gene: TRBV7-9; D gene: -; J gene: TRBJ2-3; CDR3 DNA: TGTGCCAGCAGCCGCCGGGGTGGTACAGATACGCAGTATTTT; CDR3 protein: CASSRRGGTDTQYF
clone size: -; V gene: TRBV28; D gene: -; J gene: TRBJ2-6; CDR3 DNA: TGTGCCAGCAGTTCGACCGCCAGGGCTGGGGCCAACGTCCTGACTTTC; CDR3 protein: CASSSTARAGANVLTF
clone size: -; V gene: TRBV13; D gene: -; J gene: TRBJ2-5; CDR3 DNA: TGTGCCAGCAGCTTAAGGAGGAGGGCGCAAGAGACCCAGTACTTC; CDR3 protein: CASSLRRRAQETQYF
clone size: once; V gene: TRBV3-1/TRBV3-2; D gene: TRBD2; J gene: TRBJ2-1; CDR3 DNA: TGTGCCAGCAGTCGTCCACTAGCGCCGAACTACAATGAGCAGTTCTTC; CDR3 protein: CASSRPLAPNYNEQFF
clone size: -; V gene: TRBV29-1; D gene: TRBD1; J gene: TRBJ1-2; CDR3 DNA: TGCAGCGCGAGTGGGGCAGGGGGGACTGGCTACACCTTC; CDR3 protein: CSASGAGGTGYTF
clone size: -; V gene: TRBV19; D gene: -; J gene: TRBJ2-1; CDR3 DNA: TGTGCCAGTAGTATTTTCGGGCAATACAATGAGCAGTTCTTC; CDR3 protein: CASSIFGQYNEQFF
clone size: -; V gene: TRBV12-3/TRBV12-4; D gene: -; J gene: TRBJ1-1; CDR3 DNA: TGTGCCAGCAGTCCGGACAGCTTAAGAGCTTTCTTT; CDR3 protein: CASSPDSLRAFF
clone size: -; V gene: TRBV19; D gene: -; J gene: TRBJ2-5; CDR3 DNA: TGTGCCAGTAGTATAGGGGGCAGGGTGGCGGAGACCCAGTACTTC; CDR3 protein: CASSIGGRVAETQYF
clone size: -; V gene: TRBV27; D gene: TRBD2; J gene: TRBJ2-7; CDR3 DNA: TGTGCCAGCAGTTATCGGACTAGCGGAGAATACGAGCAGTACTTC; CDR3 protein: CASSYRTSGEYEQYF
clone size: -; V gene: TRBV2; D gene: TRBD1; J gene: TRBJ2-3; CDR3 DNA: TGTGCCAGCAGTGGACAGGGGCAGACAGATACGCAGTATTTT; CDR3 protein: CASSGQGQTDTQYF
clone size: -; V gene: TRBV6-5; D gene: TRBD1; J gene: TRBJ1-2; CDR3 DNA: TGTGCCAGCAGCAAGACAGGGGATGGCTACACCTTC; CDR3 protein: CASSKTGDGYTF
clone size: -; V gene: TRBV2; D gene: TRBD1; J gene: TRBJ1-1; CDR3 DNA: TGTGCCAGCAGTGAAGACAGGGGAAGGATCGGCACTGAAGCTTTCTTT; CDR3 protein: CASSEDRGRIGTEAFF
clone size: -; V gene: TRBV14; D gene: -; J gene: TRBJ2-1; CDR3 DNA: TGTGCCAGCAGCCAAGGGTTGGGGAGGGGGGAGCAGTTCTTC; CDR3 protein: CASSQGLGRGEQFF
clone size: -; V gene: TRBV6-5; D gene: -; J gene: TRBJ1-4; CDR3 DNA: TGTGCCAGTACGCGGGTGGTTAGTGAAAAACTGTTTTTT; CDR3 protein: CASTRVVSEKLFF
clone size: -; V gene: TRBV4-1; D gene: TRBD2; J gene: TRBJ2-1; CDR3 DNA: TGCGCCAGCAGCCAAGATCTGCTAGCGGGGGGCTTAGATGAGCAGTTCTTC; CDR3 protein: CASSQDLLAGGLDEQFF
clone size: -; V gene: TRBV19; D gene: TRBD2; J gene: TRBJ2-1; CDR3 DNA: TGTGCCAGTAGACTAGCGGGGAGCTCCTACAATGAGCAGTTCTTC; CDR3 protein: CASRLAGSSYNEQFF
clone size: -; V gene: TRBV5-5; D gene: TRBD1; J gene: TRBJ1-5; CDR3 DNA: TGTGCCAGCAGCGCTACAGCAGGGGGCGCTCCCCCCCAGCCCCAGCATTTT; CDR3 protein: CASSATAGGAPPQPQHF
clone size: -; V gene: TRBV10-3; D gene: -; J gene: TRBJ1-1; CDR3 DNA: TGTGCCATCAGTGAGTCACAGGTTTCTATGAACACTGAAGCTTTCTTT; CDR3 protein: CAISESQVSMNTEAFF
clone size: -; V gene: TRBV5-6; D gene: -; J gene: TRBJ1-4; CDR3 DNA: TGTGCCAGCAGCTTCGGTAATGAAAAACTGTTTTTT; CDR3 protein: CASSFGNEKLFF
clone size: once; V gene: TRBV7-8; D gene: -; J gene: TRBJ1-5; CDR3 DNA: TGTGCCAGCAGCCCGGACAGTACTAACAATCAGCCCCAGCATTTT; CDR3 protein: CASSPDSTNNQPQHF
clone size: once; V gene: TRBV11-2; D gene: -; J gene: TRBJ2-1; CDR3 DNA: TGTGCCAGCAGTCCCTTCGGGGTTAATGAGCAGTTCTTC; CDR3 protein: CASSPFGVNEQFF